This T cell receptor beta chain is from a study of tissue T cells after allogeneic stem cell transplantation. This CDR3 contains 12 residues. Between the trimmed V and J ends, which lost 7 bases and 2 bases, there was a span of 7 bases. The germline V gene has CDR1 NNHDY and CDR2 SYVADS. Libraries were prepared by immunoSEQ multiplex PCR; TCRdb keeps only in-frame clonotypes and omits some of them. The sample holds about 50,000 clones; about 73% are singletons and the top ten take roughly 0.66%. This clone was observed a few times. Gene labels here are mouse ones. The sequenced fragment ends 1 residue before the CDR3 boundary, so the rest is inferred from the germline J gene.

Input material: sorted cells pooled from one or two spleens. The chain uses TRBV13-3 and TRBJ1-5; D is uncertain. This receptor was identified in a pool of C57BL/6 mice in good health. The sequenced CDR3 bases are TGTGCCAGCTCCCGGGACAACCAGGCTCCGCTT. This codes for CASSRDNQAPL. The full CDR3 sequence reads CASSRDNQAPLF.